This section outlines one T cell receptor (beta chain) sequence together with its context. The CDR3 is made up of 15 amino acids. Germline-derived CDR1 and CDR2 are SGHNT and YYREEE (reference sequence). The germline V and J ends were trimmed by 1 base and 0 bases, with 7 bases remaining between them. The data originate from a study of shared clonotypes between healthy human individuals. The data were produced by immunoSEQ multiplex PCR, yet TCRdb's version contains in-frame clones alone and is incomplete. The sample lists around 1.6 million clones, approximately 98% occurring once. This rearrangement joins TRBV5-4 to TRBJ1-4; D gene unclear. The source of this sequence is a man younger than 40 in good health. The specimen was naive CD4+ T cells sorted from blood. The subset is: CD45RA+ positively selected. The DNA for the CDR3 is TGTGCCAGCAGCTTGTTTTCTACAACTAATGAAAAACTGTTTTTT. Its translation is CASSLFSTTNEKLFF. Together with reference TRBV5-4 and TRBJ1-4, the CDR3 gives the full variable domain: ETGVTQSPTHLIKTRGQQVTLRCSSQSGHNTVSWYQQALGQGPQFIFQYYREEENGRGNFPPRFSGLQFPNYSSELNVNALELDDSALYLCASSLFSTTNEKLFFGSGTQLSVL.